The subject of this entry is one T cell receptor beta chain. Recipients received nonmyeloablative bone marrow transplants from related graft donors, with transient mixed chimerism. The data are from a study of Tregs in tolerant kidney transplant recipients. The method was immunoSEQ multiplex PCR; TCRdb's version includes in-frame clones alone and lacks a portion of them. The sample includes 74,000 or so clones, roughly 90% of them seen just once. Germline-derived CDR1 and CDR2 are SGHTA and FQGNSA. Trimming removed 1 base from V and 4 bases from J, with 11 bases in between. This CDR3 is 15 amino acids long.

The material sequenced was CD4+ T cells from blood (PBMCs), taken 24 months after the transplant. The V call is TRBV7-2, the J call TRBJ2-1; the D gene is possibly TRBD2 (6 bases). The sequence came from a human patient who received a combined kidney and bone marrow transplant. The graft donor may have given rise to some T cells. The CDR3 nucleotides are TGTGCCAGCAGCTTAGGGAGGGCCGAATACAATGAGCAGTTCTTC. It translates to CASSLGRAEYNEQFF.